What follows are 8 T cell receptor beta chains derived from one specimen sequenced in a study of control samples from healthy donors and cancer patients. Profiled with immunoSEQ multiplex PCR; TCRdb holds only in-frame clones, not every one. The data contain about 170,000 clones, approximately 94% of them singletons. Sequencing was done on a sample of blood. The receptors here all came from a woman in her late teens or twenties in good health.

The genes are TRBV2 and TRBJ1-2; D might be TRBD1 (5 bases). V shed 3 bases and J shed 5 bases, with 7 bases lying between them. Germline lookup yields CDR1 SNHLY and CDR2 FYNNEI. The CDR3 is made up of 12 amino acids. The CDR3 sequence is CASSERGYGYTF. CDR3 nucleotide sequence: TGTGCCAGCAGTGAGCGGGGGTATGGCTACACCTTC.

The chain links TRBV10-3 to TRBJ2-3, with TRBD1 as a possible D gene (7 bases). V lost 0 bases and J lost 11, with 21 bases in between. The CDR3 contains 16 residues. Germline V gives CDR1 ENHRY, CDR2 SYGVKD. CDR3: CAISESGGDRQGEQYF. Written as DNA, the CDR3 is TGTGCCATCAGTGAGTCCGGCGGGGACAGACAGGGTGAGCAGTATTTT.

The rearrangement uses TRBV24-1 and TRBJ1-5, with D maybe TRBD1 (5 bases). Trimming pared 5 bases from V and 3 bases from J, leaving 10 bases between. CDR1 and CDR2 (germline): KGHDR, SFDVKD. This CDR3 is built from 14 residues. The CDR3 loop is CATSGSGHNQPQHF. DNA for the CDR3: TGTGCCACCAGTGGGTCCGGACACAATCAGCCCCAGCATTTT.

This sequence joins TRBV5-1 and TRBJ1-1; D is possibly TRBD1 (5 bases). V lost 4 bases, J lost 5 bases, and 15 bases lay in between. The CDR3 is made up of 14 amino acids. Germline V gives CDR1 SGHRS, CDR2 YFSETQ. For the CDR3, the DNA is TGCGCCAGCAGCCACAATCCGGGGGGAACTGAAGCTTTCTTT. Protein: CASSHNPGGTEAFF.

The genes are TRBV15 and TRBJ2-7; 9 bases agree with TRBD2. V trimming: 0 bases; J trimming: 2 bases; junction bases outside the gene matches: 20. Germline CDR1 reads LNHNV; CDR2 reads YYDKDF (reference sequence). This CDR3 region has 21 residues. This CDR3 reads CATSRDTMGGLARSTPYEQYF. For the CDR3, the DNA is TGTGCCACCAGCAGAGATACTATGGGAGGACTAGCGAGAAGTACCCCCTACGAGCAGTACTTC.

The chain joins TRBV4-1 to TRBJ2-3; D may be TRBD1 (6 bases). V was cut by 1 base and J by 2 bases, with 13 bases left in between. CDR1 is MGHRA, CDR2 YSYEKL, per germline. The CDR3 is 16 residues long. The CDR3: CASSQGGRRITDTQYF. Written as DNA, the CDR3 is TGCGCCAGCAGCCAAGGGGGGCGCCGTATCACAGATACGCAGTATTTT.

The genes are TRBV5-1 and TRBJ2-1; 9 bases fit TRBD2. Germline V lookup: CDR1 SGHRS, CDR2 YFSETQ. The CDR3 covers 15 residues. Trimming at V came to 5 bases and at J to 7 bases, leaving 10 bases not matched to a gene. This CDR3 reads CASRRDSGSRNEQFF. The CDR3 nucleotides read TGCGCCAGCAGAAGGGATAGCGGGAGTAGGAATGAGCAGTTCTTC. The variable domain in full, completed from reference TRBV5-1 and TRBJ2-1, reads KAGVTQTPRYLIKTRGQQVTLSCSPISGHRSVSWYQQTPGQGLQFLFEYFSETQRNKGNFPGRFSGRQFSNSRSEMNVSTLELGDSALYLCASRRDSGSRNEQFFGPGTRLTVL.

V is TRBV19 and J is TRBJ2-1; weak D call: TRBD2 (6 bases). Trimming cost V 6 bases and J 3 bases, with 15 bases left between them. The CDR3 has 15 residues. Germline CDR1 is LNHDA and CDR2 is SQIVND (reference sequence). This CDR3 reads CASREGLLDYNEQFF. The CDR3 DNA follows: TGTGCCAGTAGGGAGGGGCTTTTGGACTACAATGAGCAGTTCTTC.